The subject of this entry is one T cell receptor (beta chain). Its antigen remains unknown. The sample is drawn from a study of T cell responses to AZD1222 COVID-19 vaccine. The study's findings and limits: Only six AZD1222 recipients tested seropositive at baseline. Regions left unmutated in variants are reportedly the target of nearly half of spike-specific TCRs. Possibly, clonal diversity was underestimated; donors were largely white British and included more females.

Using immunoSEQ multiplex PCR, the repertoire was profiled, and TCRdb retains in-frame clones only, with some absent. The sample has tens of thousands of clones, roughly 90% seen once; the top ten hold around 4.5%. The material was peripheral blood, obtained 28 days after the second AZD1222 dose. The TCR comes from an adult who received the AZD1222 COVID-19 vaccine.

The CDR3: CASSSADNEQFF. The CDR3 region has the DNA TGTGCCAGCAGTTCAGCGGACAATGAGCAGTTCTTC. This rearrangement joins TRBV6-2 or TRBV6-3 to TRBJ2-1, with a tentative D call TRBD2 (5 bases). V was pared by 4 bases and J by 5 bases, with 6 bases between. CDR1 is MNHEY, CDR2 SVGEGT, per germline. The CDR3 runs to 12 residues.